Following are 5 T cell receptor beta chains from one sample sequenced in a study of regulatory T cells in long-lasting Graves disease. Libraries of TCR beta came from iRepertoire HTBI primers plus Arm-PCR of CDR3 regions. TCRdb fed the multiplex PCR reads into MiXCR, producing one record per CDR3 protein. The table includes a few hundred thousand distinct CDR3 sequences, about 17% detected once. The time point is: newly diagnosed GD, antithyroid drugs for less than 3 months. Generation of the TCR library employed RNA extracted from PBMCs. This same sample was also part of a study on T cells in Graves' hyperthyroidism and ophthalmopathy.

Here the sequenced sample was peripheral blood mononuclear cells (PBMCs), taken at new diagnosis, from a patient treated with antithyroid drugs. These receptors all come from a woman in her 30s with Graves disease.

The sample holds many counts of this clonotype. The chain employs TRBV4-1 and TRBJ2-7; 9 nucleotides match TRBD2. V was clipped by 0 bases and J by 4 bases; unmatched bases: 7. This CDR3 has 16 amino acids. The germline V gene encodes CDR1 MGHRA and CDR2 YSYEKL. CDR3 bases: TGCGCCAGCAGCCAAGATCGTGGTAGCGGGGGTTACGAGCAGTACTTC. Residues: CASSQDRGSGGYEQYF.

This clonotype was found many times. The chain recombines TRBV5-1 with TRBJ1-2; 8 bases are shared with TRBD1. In germline, CDR1 is SGHRS, CDR2 YFSETQ. The length of the CDR3 is 15 residues. The ends lost 3 bases at V and 8 bases at J; junction bases unmatched: 12. CDR3: CASSSTGQAALGYTF. CDR3 DNA: TGCGCCAGCAGCTCGACGGGACAGGCCGCTTTAGGCTACACCTTC.

This clonotype occurred many times. The J gene is TRBJ2-3, the V gene TRBV5-4, with 14 positions matching TRBD2. The CDR3 spans 18 residues. Germline lookup yields CDR1 SGHNT and CDR2 YYREEE (reference sequence). V lost 3 bases, J lost 2 bases, and 8 bases stayed unmatched. DNA of the CDR3: TGTGCCAGCAGCTCAATACCGGGACTAGCGGGAGCCACAGATACGCAGTATTTT. Translated, it gives CASSSIPGLAGATDTQYF.

The CDR3 sequence is CASSEGHRGSYEQYF. Written as DNA, the CDR3 is TGTGCCAGCAGTGAGGGTCATCGAGGCTCCTACGAGCAGTACTTC. The chain couples TRBV6-2 or TRBV6-3 to TRBJ2-7; tentative D call: TRBD2 (5 bases). The germline CDR1 and CDR2 sequences are MNHEY and SVGEGT. V was clipped by 5 bases and J by 0 bases, with 14 bases between them. The CDR3 has 15 amino acids.

This clonotype has ten or more counts. The CDR3 protein is CASSVGTSGVDEQFF. The CDR3 DNA sequence: TGTGCCAGCAGCGTAGGGACTAGCGGGGTCGATGAGCAGTTCTTC. This chain links TRBV9 with TRBJ2-1; 12 nucleotides match TRBD2. CDR1 is SGDLS and CDR2 is YYNGEE in the germline V gene. There are 15 residues in the CDR3. Trimming at V came to 0 bases and at J to 8 bases, leaving 3 bases not matched to a gene.